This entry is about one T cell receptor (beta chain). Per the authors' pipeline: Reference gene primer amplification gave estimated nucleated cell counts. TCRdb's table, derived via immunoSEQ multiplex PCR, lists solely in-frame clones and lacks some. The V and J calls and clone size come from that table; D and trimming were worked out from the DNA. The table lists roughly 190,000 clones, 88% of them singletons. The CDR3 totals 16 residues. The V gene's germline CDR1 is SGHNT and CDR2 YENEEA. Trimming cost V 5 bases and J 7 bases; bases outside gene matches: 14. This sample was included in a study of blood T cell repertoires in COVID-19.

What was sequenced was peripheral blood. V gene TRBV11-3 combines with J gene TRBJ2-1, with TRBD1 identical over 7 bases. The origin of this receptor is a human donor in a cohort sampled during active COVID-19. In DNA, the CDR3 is TGTGCCAGCAGCCTTTTACGAGGGGGCCCCGATAATGAGCAGTTCTTC. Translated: CASSLLRGGPDNEQFF.